This entry lists 18 T cell receptor beta chains sequenced from one sample in a study of regulatory and conventional T cells in RAG deficiency. Generated by immunoSEQ multiplex PCR, the TCRdb table keeps only in-frame clones and is missing some. This table holds more than 35,000 clones, around 89% found once. Blood CD4+ CD25-low CD127-high conventional T cells supplied the genomic DNA template. The same sample was also used in a study of regulatory T cells. That investigation notes: Amplification used 52 TRBV primers and 13 TRBJ primers.

The material sequenced was CD4+ effector T cells sorted from blood. These receptors were taken from a human donor in good health.

In its sample, this clone was seen once. The rearrangement joins TRBV5-1 to TRBJ1-5; D is undetermined. The CDR3 has 14 amino acids. Per the germline V gene, CDR1 is SGHRS and CDR2 is YFSETQ. Trimming pared 4 bases from V and 3 bases from J, leaving 11 bases between. The chain's CDR3 is CASSQDGYNQPQHF. The CDR3 DNA is TGCGCCAGCAGCCAGGACGGCTACAATCAGCCCCAGCATTTT.

The chain carries TRBV14 and TRBJ2-2; TRBD1 matches at 9 bases. The CDR3 covers 16 residues. Germline V CDR1 and CDR2: SGHDN, FVKESK. J lost 4 bases, V lost 4 bases, and 7 bases had no gene match. Here the CDR3 reads CASSLEGQGPTGELFF. CDR3 coding DNA: TGTGCCAGCAGCCTAGAGGGACAGGGTCCCACCGGGGAGCTGTTTTTT.

The chain links TRBV11-3 to TRBJ2-7; possibly TRBD2 for D (6 bases). There are 15 residues in the CDR3. V was pared by 5 bases and J by 1 base, with 15 bases between. CDR1 is SGHNT, CDR2 YENEEA, per germline. CDR3 bases: TGTGCCAGCAGCCCCGGGGAGGCCTATTCCTACGAGCAGTACTTC. Translated, it gives CASSPGEAYSYEQYF.

The CDR3 nucleotides are TGTGCCAGCAGTCAACAAGATAGCAATCAGCCCCAGCATTTT. Translation gives CASSQQDSNQPQHF. The chain couples TRBV2 to TRBJ1-5; no firm D call. Germline CDR1 and CDR2: SNHLY and FYNNEI. CDR3 size: 14 residues. V gave up 5 bases and J gave up 0 bases, with 8 bases separating them.

The chain joins TRBV27 to TRBJ2-5; D remains unclear. V lost 2 bases to trimming and J lost 1 base, with 11 bases between them. The CDR3 length is 15 residues. Germline CDR1 MNHEY, CDR2 SMNVEV (reference sequence). The CDR3 sequence is CASSLTARTQETQYF. CDR3 in DNA: TGTGCCAGCAGTTTAACAGCCAGGACCCAAGAGACCCAGTACTTC.

The chain employs TRBV9 and TRBJ1-1; no reliable D call. This CDR3 comprises 14 residues. The V gene's germline CDR1 is SGDLS and CDR2 YYNGEE. V dropped 0 bases and J dropped 1 base, with 7 bases sitting between them. CDR3 loop: CASSVGAGNTEAFF. The CDR3 coding sequence is TGTGCCAGCAGCGTAGGGGCGGGGAACACTGAAGCTTTCTTT. The full variable domain, with the rest looked up from reference TRBV9 and TRBJ1-1, is DSGVTQTPKHLITATGQRVTLRCSPRSGDLSVYWYQQSLDQGLQFLIQYYNGEERAKGNILERFSAQQFPDLHSELNLSSLELGDSALYFCASSVGAGNTEAFFGQGTRLTVV.

The chain carries TRBV25-1 and TRBJ2-1; D might be TRBD2 (5 bases). Deletions cut 1 base from V and 8 bases from J, with 9 bases between. The CDR3 spans 13 residues. Germline CDR1 is MGHDK and CDR2 is SYGVNS. CDR3 loop: CASSESAGDEQFF. For the CDR3, the DNA is TGTGCCAGCAGTGAATCGGCGGGTGATGAGCAGTTCTTC.

The chain uses TRBV6-6 and TRBJ1-4; TRBD1 aligns across 7 bases. V trimming: 8 bases; J trimming: 5 bases; junction bases outside the gene matches: 8. Germline CDR1 MNHNY, CDR2 SVGAGI (reference sequence). The CDR3 totals 14 residues. The CDR3 reads CASGPTGTNEKLFF. The CDR3 DNA reads TGTGCCAGCGGGCCGACAGGGACCAATGAAAAACTGTTTTTT.

The genes are TRBV9 and TRBJ2-1; a weak D match, TRBD1 (5 bases). Trimming removed 0 bases at V and 4 bases at J, with 14 bases between. The germline CDR1 and CDR2 sequences are SGDLS and YYNGEE. The CDR3 consists of 16 residues. CDR3 loop: CASSVDLGASYNEQFF. The CDR3 coding sequence is TGTGCCAGCAGCGTAGACTTAGGGGCGTCATACAATGAGCAGTTCTTC.

The chain combines TRBV2 with TRBJ1-5; weak D call: TRBD1 (6 bases). CDR1 SNHLY and CDR2 FYNNEI come from the germline V gene. The CDR3 sequence is 16 residues long. Between the trimmed V and J ends, which lost 3 bases and 0 bases, there was a span of 12 bases. CDR3 in amino acids: CASSDTDSYSNQPQHF. The CDR3 bases are TGTGCCAGCAGTGACACGGACAGTTATAGCAATCAGCCCCAGCATTTT.

The chain joins TRBV2 to TRBJ1-1; D remains ambiguous. In germline, CDR1 is SNHLY, CDR2 FYNNEI. V lost 7 bases and J 5 bases, leaving 11 bases between the germline ends. The CDR3 is made up of 12 amino acids. The CDR3 here is CASKGSITEAFF. The CDR3 bases are TGTGCCAGCAAAGGGAGTATTACTGAAGCTTTCTTT.

This clone was detected only a few times. V usage is TRBV20-1 and J usage is TRBJ2-1; 9 bases fit TRBD1. This CDR3 has 11 amino acids. CDR1 is DFQATT, CDR2 SNEGSKA, per germline (reference sequence). J lost 7 bases, V lost 8 bases, and 3 bases had no gene match. In DNA form, the CDR3 reads TGCAGTTCCGGGACAGGGAATGAGCAGTTCTTC. Protein sequence: CSSGTGNEQFF.

DNA of the CDR3: TGTGCCAGCAGCCCTCTCCCCGGGCTGGGAGGGGCCAACGTCCTGACTTTC. Translating gives CASSPLPGLGGANVLTF. The chain employs TRBV5-8 and TRBJ2-6; no reliable D call. Trimming removed 4 bases at V and 4 bases at J, with 18 bases between. The CDR3 has 17 amino acids. The germline gives CDR1 SGHTS, CDR2 YDEGEE.

The chain couples TRBV10-1 to TRBJ2-7, with a weak D call TRBD2 (5 bases). This CDR3 comprises 12 residues. The ends were cut back, 8 bases at V and 5 bases at J, with 13 bases in the middle. From germline, CDR1 is WNHNN and CDR2 SYGVQD (reference sequence). In nucleotides, the CDR3 is TGCGCCAGCGGGGAGACACCGCACGAGCAGTACTTC. This codes for CASGETPHEQYF.

The gene calls are TRBV18 and TRBJ1-3; D is possibly TRBD1 (6 bases). The length of the CDR3 is 16 residues. Germline assignment: CDR1 KGHSH and CDR2 LQKENI. Trimming left V 4 bases short and J 1 base short, with 14 bases between. DNA for the CDR3: TGTGCCAGCTCACTCGGGGACACTTCTTCTGGAAACACCATATATTTT. Protein product: CASSLGDTSSGNTIYF.

This rearrangement joins TRBV27 to TRBJ2-1; D uncertain. This CDR3 is built from 12 residues. The V gene's germline CDR1 is MNHEY and CDR2 SMNVEV (reference sequence). Trimming took off 3 bases at V and 14 bases at J, with 14 bases between the two ends. This CDR3 is CASSFNGRTEFF. The CDR3 DNA reads as TGTGCCAGCAGTTTTAATGGCCGTACGGAGTTCTTC.

V gene TRBV6-6 combines with J gene TRBJ2-7; 9 positions match TRBD1. With V trimmed by 6 bases and J by 5 bases, 8 bases remained unmatched. This CDR3 comprises 14 residues. Germline CDR1 reads MNHNY; CDR2 reads SVGAGI (reference sequence). CDR3 bases: TGTGCCAGCAGACGACCGGGACAGGGCCACGAGCAGTACTTC. This translates into CASRRPGQGHEQYF.

The V and J genes are TRBV2 and TRBJ2-1; a possible D gene is TRBD2 (5 bases). Germline CDR1 reads SNHLY; CDR2 reads FYNNEI. This CDR3 contains 17 residues. V shed 1 base and J shed 1 base, with 14 bases lying between them. Here the CDR3 DNA reads TGTGCCAGCAGTGAAGGGGTACTAGGCACTTCCTACAATGAGCAGTTCTTC. This codes for CASSEGVLGTSYNEQFF.